Listed below are T cell receptor beta chains from one sample, sequenced in a study of Graves' ophthalmopathy and Graves' hyperthyroidism. A single record per CDR3 protein comes from TCRdb applying MiXCR to the multiplex PCR reads. The sample contains about 370,000 distinct CDR3 sequences, 17% of which appear only once. Sequencing used peripheral blood. The receptors were sampled from an adult woman with stable Graves' hyperthyroidism. Each CDR3 is given with its conserved first and last residue. A D gene is named only where the DNA matches it firmly. Not every row has a clone size; where given, it reads once, few, many or a size class.

V,size,J,D,DNA,CDR3
TRBV4-1,.,TRBJ2-7,.,TGCGCCAGCAGCCAAGATCGTACAAAATCGTACGAGCATTACTTC,CASSQDRTKSYEHYF
TRBV3-1,many,TRBJ1-1,.,TGTGCCAGCAGCCGAGCGACAGTCATGAACACTGAAGCTTTCTTT,CASSRATVMNTEAFF
TRBV6-1,many,TRBJ1-5,TRBD1,TGTGCCAGCAGTGCCTTCTTAACAGGGGGAAATCAGCCCCAGCATTTT,CASSAFLTGGNQPQHF
TRBV6-2/TRBV6-3,.,TRBJ1-2,.,TGTGCCAGCAGTTACATCCTCGGCTACACCTTC,CASSYILGYTF
TRBV9,many,TRBJ1-3,.,TGTGCCAGCAGCGTAGATCCCTTCTCTGGAAACACCATATATTTT,CASSVDPFSGNTIYF
TRBV6-1,.,TRBJ1-2,.,TGTGCCAGCAGGAGCCGTGCAGAAAGGGGTGGCTACACCTTC,CASRSRAERGGYTF
TRBV29-1,.,TRBJ1-1,TRBD1,TGCAGCGTTGAGAAAACAGGGGCGGGCACTGAAGCTTTCTTT,CSVEKTGAGTEAFF
TRBV29-1,many,TRBJ1-2,.,TGCAGCGTTGGGGGCGCCAGGGGAGGCTATGGCTACACCTTC,CSVGGARGGYGYTF
TRBV28,many,TRBJ2-2,.,TGTGCCAGCATAGGGTTTTGGCCCGCGAACACCGGGGAGCTGTTTTTT,CASIGFWPANTGELFF
TRBV29-1,few,TRBJ2-2,TRBD2,TGCAGCGTTTCTGTAGCGGGAGGGCCGAGAACCGGGGAGCTGTTTTTT,CSVSVAGGPRTGELFF
TRBV5-1,few,TRBJ1-6,TRBD1,TGCGCCAGCAGCAAACTCCCCGGGACAGGTTCACCCCTCCACTTT,CASSKLPGTGSPLHF
TRBV12-5,many,TRBJ1-5,.,TGTGCTAGTGGTTTGGGGGGGTCTGGTCAGCCCCAGCATTTT,CASGLGGSGQPQHF
TRBV2,many,TRBJ1-3,.,TGTGCCAGCAGTGAAGCGCAGCAGGGAGCTGGAAACACCATATATTTT,CASSEAQQGAGNTIYF
TRBV20-1,many,TRBJ2-2,TRBD2,TGCAGTGCTCTCAGAGCGGGAGCGGGCACCGGGGAGCTGTTTTTT,CSALRAGAGTGELFF
TRBV6-1,.,TRBJ1-1,TRBD1,TGTGCCAGCAGTGACCAGGGGGCCAAGAACACTGAAGCTTTCTTT,CASSDQGAKNTEAFF
TRBV7-8,.,TRBJ1-6,.,TGTGCCAGCAGCTTATCGTCAGCCGGCTCCTATAATTCACCCCTCCACTTT,CASSLSSAGSYNSPLHF
TRBV6-1,.,TRBJ1-5,.,TGTGCCAGCAGTCCCCATACAGGGCCCCAGCCCCAGCATTTT,CASSPHTGPQPQHF
TRBV19,many,TRBJ2-4,TRBD2,TGTGCCAGTTACGGTCCGCGGGAGGGCAAAAACATTCAGTACTTC,CASYGPREGKNIQYF
TRBV6-1,.,TRBJ2-7,.,TGTGCCAGCAGGCCTCCAGGGTTCCCAATATACGAGCAGTACTTC,CASRPPGFPIYEQYF
TRBV6-1,many,TRBJ1-1,.,TGTGCCAGCAGTGAAGTTCTGGGGGCGAACACTGAAGCTTTCTTT,CASSEVLGANTEAFF
TRBV12-3/TRBV12-4,once,TRBJ2-2,TRBD2,TGTGCCAGCAGTTTTCAGCTAGCGGGAAACGGGGAGCTGTTTTTT,CASSFQLAGNGELFF
TRBV18,few,TRBJ2-2,TRBD2,TGTGCCAGCTCACCACTCCGGGAGGCCGGGGAGCTGTTTTTT,CASSPLREAGELFF
TRBV12-3/TRBV12-4,.,TRBJ1-6,TRBD1,TGTGCCAGCAGTTTTAGGGCAGGGGGCGGTAATTCACCCCTCCACTTT,CASSFRAGGGNSPLHF
TRBV12-3/TRBV12-4,.,TRBJ2-7,TRBD1,TGTGCCAGCAGTTTAGTCGGGACAGACTCCTACGAGCAGTACTTC,CASSLVGTDSYEQYF
TRBV24-1,.,TRBJ2-2,.,TGTGCCACCAGTGATTTGACCGCGGGGAACACCGGGGAGCTGTTTTTT,CATSDLTAGNTGELFF
TRBV19,.,TRBJ1-5,TRBD1,TGTGCCACTAAGAGACAGGGAGATGGTCAGCCCCAGCATTTT,CATKRQGDGQPQHF
TRBV20-1,many,TRBJ2-7,.,TGCAGTGCTAGAGACCCCCTACACTACGAGCAGTACTTC,CSARDPLHYEQYF
TRBV28,many,TRBJ2-3,TRBD2,TGTGCCAGCAGTTTGCCCCGGAAAACGGGGGGGGCCCCTAGCACAGATACGCAGTATTTT,CASSLPRKTGGAPSTDTQYF
TRBV20-1,many,TRBJ2-7,.,TGCAGTGCTAGAACCCCCGCGGGGATCTACGAGCAGTACTTC,CSARTPAGIYEQYF
TRBV12-3/TRBV12-4,.,TRBJ2-5,.,TGTGCCAGCACCTTGGCTCACGACCAGACCCAGTACTTC,CASTLAHDQTQYF
TRBV6-1,many,TRBJ2-7,TRBD2,TGTGCCAGCCGTGGGCGGGGGGGCGCGTCCTACGAGCAGTACTTC,CASRGRGGASYEQYF
TRBV29-1,many,TRBJ2-5,.,TGCAGCGTTGTAGTACGCCCTATCCAAGAGACCCAGTACTTC,CSVVVRPIQETQYF
TRBV6-1,.,TRBJ1-6,.,TGTGCCAGCAGTGAAGCTCGTCGGTATTCACCCCTCCACTTT,CASSEARRYSPLHF
TRBV24-1,.,TRBJ1-2,.,TGTGCCACCAGTGATGTCCTAGCGAACTATGGCTACACCTTC,CATSDVLANYGYTF
TRBV28,many,TRBJ1-2,TRBD1,TGTGCCAGCAGTTTAACAGATAGGACAGGCAGTGGCTACACCTTC,CASSLTDRTGSGYTF
TRBV12-3/TRBV12-4,.,TRBJ1-3,.,TGTGCCAGCACCGACGGACAGCTCTCTGGAAACACCATATATTTT,CASTDGQLSGNTIYF
TRBV6-1,many,TRBJ2-5,.,TGTGCCAGCAGTGCTTTAGCGGCCCTTCTTCTGAAGACCCAGTACTTC,CASSALAALLLKTQYF
TRBV13,many,TRBJ2-7,.,TGTGCCAGCAGCCGGGATCCAACAGGTAACTACGAGCAGTACTTC,CASSRDPTGNYEQYF
TRBV29-1,.,TRBJ1-1,.,TGCAGCGTTTCCGGGACCGTGAACACTGAAGCTTTCTTT,CSVSGTVNTEAFF
TRBV6-1,many,TRBJ2-7,.,TGTGCCAGCAGTGAAAACTCCGGCTACGAGCAGTACTTC,CASSENSGYEQYF
TRBV12-3/TRBV12-4,many,TRBJ2-5,TRBD1,TGTGCCAGCAGTTCGACAGGGACAGAGACCCAGTACTTC,CASSSTGTETQYF
TRBV6-1,many,TRBJ2-7,TRBD2,TGTGCCAGCAGTGACCCCGGACTAGCGGGACGGATCCTCGTGAACTTC,CASSDPGLAGRILVNF
TRBV19,many,TRBJ1-1,TRBD1,TGTGCCAGTAGTCCGCCGGTGGGACAGGGGGCGGTGGCTTTCTTT,CASSPPVGQGAVAFF
TRBV20-1,many,TRBJ2-2,.,TGCAGTGCTAGGGACTCCGTTACCGGGGAGCTGTTTTTT,CSARDSVTGELFF
TRBV29-1,many,TRBJ2-5,TRBD1,TGCAGCGTTGAATGGGACAGACAAGAGACCCAGTACTTC,CSVEWDRQETQYF
TRBV20-1,many,TRBJ2-7,TRBD2,TGCAGTGCTTCACCCGGAGCGGGAAGGAGAGAGCAGTACTTC,CSASPGAGRREQYF
TRBV12-3/TRBV12-4,many,TRBJ1-1,.,TGTGCCAGCAGTCCTCCGGGGATATCAGCTTTCTTT,CASSPPGISAFF
TRBV28,many,TRBJ2-7,.,TGTGCCAGCTTCGGAGGGGGCTTCGTCTACGAGCAGTACTTC,CASFGGGFVYEQYF
TRBV29-1,.,TRBJ1-1,.,TGCAGCACCCGGGGGGACATGAACACTGAAGCTTTCTTT,CSTRGDMNTEAFF